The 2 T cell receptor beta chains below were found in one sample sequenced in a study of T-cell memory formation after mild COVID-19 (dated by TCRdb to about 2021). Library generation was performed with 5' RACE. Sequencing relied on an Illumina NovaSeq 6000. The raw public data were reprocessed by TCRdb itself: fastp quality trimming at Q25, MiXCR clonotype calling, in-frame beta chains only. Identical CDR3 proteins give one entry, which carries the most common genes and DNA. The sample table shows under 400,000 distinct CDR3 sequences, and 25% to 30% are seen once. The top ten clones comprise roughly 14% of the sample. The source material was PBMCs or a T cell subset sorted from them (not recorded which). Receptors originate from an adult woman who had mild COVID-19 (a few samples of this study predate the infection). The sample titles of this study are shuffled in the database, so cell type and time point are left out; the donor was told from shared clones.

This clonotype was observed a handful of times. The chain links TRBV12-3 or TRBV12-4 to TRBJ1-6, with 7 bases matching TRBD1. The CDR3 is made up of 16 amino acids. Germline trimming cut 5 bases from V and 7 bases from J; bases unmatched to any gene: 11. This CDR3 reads CASSIGQVFLNSPLHF. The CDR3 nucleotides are TGTGCCAGCAGTATTGGACAGGTCTTCCTCAATTCACCCCTCCACTTT.

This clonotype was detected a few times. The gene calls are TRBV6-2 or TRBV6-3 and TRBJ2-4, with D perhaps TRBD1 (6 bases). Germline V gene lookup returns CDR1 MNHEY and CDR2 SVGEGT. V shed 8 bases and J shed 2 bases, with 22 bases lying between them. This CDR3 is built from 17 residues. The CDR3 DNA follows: TGTGCCAGCGGACGGACGACTACAGGGTTGACCAAAAACATTCAGTACTTC. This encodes CASGRTTTGLTKNIQYF.